This T cell receptor (beta chain) stems from a study of blood T cells in healthy people across ages. Next came a second PCR, run for about 6 to 11 cycles, which used a sample-barcoded 5' primer along with a J-beta primer mix. CDR3-containing paired-end reads numbering at least 2.5 million came from each sample. MiXCR was run by TCRdb on the 5' RACE reads, yielding one entry per CDR3 protein. The sample records about 680,000 distinct CDR3 sequences, more than 40% being singletons. About this clonotype: What it binds is unknown. Germline is not matched at one junction end, which may reflect a read error.

General observations from the study: Older age coincided with a roughly linear decline in TCR beta diversity per million T cells. More naive CD4+ cells and higher diversity marked long-lived donors relative to aged donors.

This CDR3 is 16 amino acids long. Germline V gene sequence: CDR1 SSHAT, CDR2 FNYEAQ (reference sequence). V and J are TRBV7-7 and TRBJ2-2; D possibly uses TRBD1 or TRBD2 (5 bases each). The material sequenced was blood. The receptor comes from a woman aged 60-75 years in good health. CDR3 DNA sequence: TGTGCTAGCAGCTTAGTACCGGGGCGCGGCACCGGGGAGCTGTTTTTT. Translating it yields CASSLVPGRGTGELFF.